These 10 T cell receptor beta chains share one sample of origin, sequenced in a study of blood T cell repertoires in COVID-19. Using immunoSEQ multiplex PCR, the repertoire was profiled, and TCRdb retains in-frame clones only, with some absent. The sample records around 31,000 clones, approximately 90% being singletons. Sample: peripheral blood. The receptors shown here come from a man aged 55 to 70 with acute or convalescent COVID-19.

The V and J genes are TRBV6-6 and TRBJ1-6; 10 nucleotides line up with TRBD1. J lost 7 bases, V lost 5 bases, and 5 bases had no gene match. Germline values: CDR1 MNHNY, CDR2 SVGAGI (reference sequence). This CDR3 has 15 residues. The CDR3 reads CASSGDRGNNSPLHF. The CDR3 DNA reads TGTGCCAGCAGTGGGGACAGGGGAAACAATTCACCCCTCCACTTT.

The chain joins TRBV14 to TRBJ1-4; D remains unclear. From germline, CDR1 is SGHDN and CDR2 FVKESK. Trimming cost V 3 bases and J 8 bases, with 7 bases left between them. CDR3 length equals 12 residues. The CDR3 protein is CASSHFREKLFF. The CDR3 DNA is TGTGCCAGCAGCCATTTCCGGGAAAAACTGTTTTTT.

The CDR3 sequence: CASSYSRTTQETQYF. The CDR3 DNA is TGTGCCAGCAGTTACTCGAGGACAACCCAAGAGACCCAGTACTTC. The J gene is TRBJ2-5, the V gene TRBV6-2 or TRBV6-3, with D possibly being TRBD1 (5 bases). V gave up 0 bases and J gave up 1 base, with 9 bases separating them. The germline V gene has CDR1 MNHEY and CDR2 SVGEGT. This CDR3 spans 15 amino acids.

V gene TRBV19 combines with J gene TRBJ2-1; D is perhaps TRBD1 (6 bases). Between the trimmed V and J ends, which lost 2 bases and 5 bases, there was a span of 16 bases. CDR3 length: 16 amino acids. Germline loops: CDR1 LNHDA, CDR2 SQIVND (reference sequence). CDR3: CASSIQGQGSHNEQFF. The DNA of the CDR3 is TGTGCCAGTAGTATACAGGGGCAAGGGTCTCACAATGAGCAGTTCTTC.

The chain recombines TRBV12-5 with TRBJ2-2; D is perhaps TRBD2 (5 bases). CDR3 length: 17 residues. Germline CDR1 is LGHNT and CDR2 is FRNRAP. Trimming shortened V by 2 bases and J by 0 bases, and 13 bases separated the two germline ends. The CDR3 sequence is CASGLMGRTANTGELFF. The CDR3 DNA reads TGTGCTAGTGGTTTGATGGGCAGGACTGCGAACACCGGGGAGCTGTTTTTT.

This chain uses TRBV19 with TRBJ1-2, with D hard to call. CDR3 length equals 14 residues. From germline, CDR1 is LNHDA and CDR2 SQIVND (reference sequence). The V end lost 4 bases, the J end lost 2 bases, and 11 bases lay between the germline ends. The CDR3 region is CASSTRRVNYGYTF. The DNA of the CDR3 is TGTGCCAGTAGTACCCGGCGGGTAAACTATGGCTACACCTTC. Drawing the rest from reference TRBV19 and TRBJ1-2, the complete variable domain is DGGITQSPKYLFRKEGQNVTLSCEQNLNHDAMYWYRQDPGQGLRLIYYSQIVNDFQKGDIAEGYSVSREKKESFPLTVTSAQKNPTAFYLCASSTRRVNYGYTFGSGTRLTVV.

The count of this clone is one. This chain joins TRBV4-1 and TRBJ2-1; D is undetermined. The CDR3 contains 17 residues. Trimming took off 2 bases at V and 7 bases at J, with 21 bases between the two ends. The germline V gene encodes CDR1 MGHRA and CDR2 YSYEKL. This chain's CDR3 is CASSQLDLITLGNEQFF. DNA of the CDR3: TGCGCCAGCAGCCAACTAGACTTAATAACCCTTGGGAATGAGCAGTTCTTC.

The chain has TRBV3-1 (or the pseudogene TRBV3-2) and TRBJ1-6, with D possibly TRBD1 on 5 matching bases. The CDR3 length is 14 residues. Germline V lookup: CDR1 LGHDT, CDR2 YNNKEL (reference sequence). The V and J ends lost 4 bases and 4 bases respectively, with 8 bases between them. As DNA, the CDR3 is TGTGCCAGCAGCCTTCGACAGTATAATTCACCCCTCCACTTT. This sequence encodes CASSLRQYNSPLHF.

This chain uses TRBV29-1 with TRBJ2-7; a possible D gene is TRBD1 (6 bases). Germline V lookup: CDR1 SQVTM, CDR2 ANQGSEA. The CDR3 consists of 13 residues. Trimming stripped 5 bases from V and 2 bases from J, with 13 bases between. The CDR3 coding sequence is TGCAGCGTTCAGGGGATTTCAACCTACGAGCAGTACTTC. Amino acids: CSVQGISTYEQYF.

The chain is built from TRBV7-3 and TRBJ2-2, with 10 bases identical to TRBD2. V gave up 2 bases and J gave up 5 bases; unmatched junction bases: 8. The CDR3 runs to 17 residues. Germline V lookup: CDR1 SGHTA, CDR2 FQGTGA. The DNA for the CDR3 is TGTGCCAGCAGCTTACAAGGCCTAGCGGGAGTAACCGGGGAGCTGTTTTTT. This translates into CASSLQGLAGVTGELFF.